The T cell receptor (beta chain) described here comes from a study of T-cell reconstitution after alpha-beta-depleted transplantation in children. Study-wide results and caveats: Diversity of TCRbeta at day 60 was high in some patients, arising from surviving recipient T cells and thymic progenitors. The main origin of T-cell counts and diversity one year after transplant was newly produced T cells. The study reportedly traced alpha-beta T cells about two months after transplant to several hundred expanded graft clones.

This clonotype was recorded a few times. The antigen remains unidentified. During its preparation, the TCRbeta library received unique molecular identifiers. TCRdb itself ran the PCR reads through MiXCR, one entry per CDR3 protein. The sample yields about 200,000 distinct CDR3 sequences, 6.6% seen once. Germline V gives CDR1 GTSNPN, CDR2 SVGIG (reference sequence). CDR3 length: 13 residues. Deletions cut 1 base from V and 7 bases from J, with 13 bases between. This material consisted of PBMCs, taken before TCRalphabeta/CD19-depleted stem cell transplant. The rearrangement uses TRBV30 and TRBJ1-1; TRBD1 might be the D (6 bases). This receptor was identified in a boy younger than 10 with acute lymphoblastic leukemia, due to receive a stem cell transplant. CDR3 in DNA: TGTGCCTGGAGTGGCTGGACAGAGAATGAAGCTTTCTTT. Its protein is CAWSGWTENEAFF.